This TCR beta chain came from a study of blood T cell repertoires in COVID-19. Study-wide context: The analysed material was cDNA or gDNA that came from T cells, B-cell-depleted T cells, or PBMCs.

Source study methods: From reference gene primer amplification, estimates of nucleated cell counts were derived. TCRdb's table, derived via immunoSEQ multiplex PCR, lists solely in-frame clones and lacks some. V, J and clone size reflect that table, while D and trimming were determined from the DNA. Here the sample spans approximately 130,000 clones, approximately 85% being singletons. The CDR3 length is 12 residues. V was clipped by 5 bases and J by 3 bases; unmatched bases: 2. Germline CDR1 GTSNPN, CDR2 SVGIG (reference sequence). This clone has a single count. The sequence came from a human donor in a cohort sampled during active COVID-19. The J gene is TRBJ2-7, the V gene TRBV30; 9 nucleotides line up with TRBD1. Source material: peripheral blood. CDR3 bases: TGTGCCTGGGACAGGGGGTACTACGAGCAGTACTTC. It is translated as CAWDRGYYEQYF.